The next 6 T cell receptor beta chains were all read from a single sample in a study of T cells after yellow fever vaccination. One entry per CDR3 protein, called by TCRdb with MiXCR from the 5' RACE reads. This table has about 320,000 distinct CDR3 sequences, roughly 4.3% appearing once. The sequencing here drew on PBMCs, taken 15 days after the yellow fever booster vaccination. The receptors originated from a man aged 18 to 30 who received the YFV17D yellow fever vaccine.

The chain links TRBV6-5 to TRBJ2-7, with D possibly TRBD1 on 5 matching bases. The CDR3 spans 13 residues. Germline CDR1 is MNHEY and CDR2 is SVGAGI. V lost 0 bases, J lost 6 bases, and 9 bases lay in between. CDR3 protein: CASSYSSGIEQYF. Here the CDR3 DNA reads TGTGCCAGCAGTTACTCATCAGGGATCGAGCAGTACTTC.

This clonotype showed up just a few times. The chain links TRBV4-3 to TRBJ1-2, with D tentatively TRBD1 (6 bases). The CDR3 consists of 17 residues. Germline V gene lookup returns CDR1 LGHNA and CDR2 YSLEER. The germline V and J ends were trimmed by 0 bases and 11 bases, with 25 bases remaining between them. CDR3 region: CASSQDLARRGRAGYTF. The CDR3 coding sequence is TGCGCCAGCAGCCAAGATTTGGCGCGCAGGGGAAGGGCTGGGTACACCTTC.

This clonotype was counted ten times or more. The chain employs TRBV30 and TRBJ2-5; D uncertain. This CDR3 comprises 13 residues. Germline CDR1 is GTSNPN and CDR2 is SVGIG (reference sequence). The V and J ends lost 3 bases and 3 bases respectively, with 11 bases between them. The DNA of the CDR3 is TGTGCCTGGAGAGGCGCAGCTGAAGAGACCCAGTACTTC. Translating it yields CAWRGAAEETQYF. The full variable domain, rest sourced from reference TRBV30 and TRBJ2-5, is SQTIHQWPATLVQPVGSPLSLECTVEGTSNPNLYWYRQAAGRGLQLLFYSVGIGQISSEVPQNLSASRPQDRQFILSSKKLLLSDSGFYLCAWRGAAEETQYFGPGTRLLVL.

This clonotype has ten or more counts. The gene calls are TRBV4-2 and TRBJ2-3; D gene uncertain. Germline-derived CDR1 and CDR2 are LGHNA and YNFKEQ. This CDR3 spans 14 amino acids. Trimming took 0 bases from V and 2 from J, leaving 6 bases between them. The CDR3 DNA is TGTGCCAGCAGCCAAGATACCCCCACAGATACGCAGTATTTT. It specifies CASSQDTPTDTQYF.

This clonotype was seen repeatedly, ten times or more. The J gene is TRBJ1-2, the V gene TRBV5-1; D is uncertain. CDR1 and CDR2 (germline): SGHRS, YFSETQ. V gave up 3 bases and J gave up 0 bases, with 9 bases separating them. CDR3 length: 14 amino acids. The CDR3 protein is CASSSDGANYGYTF. As DNA, the CDR3 is TGCGCCAGCAGCTCGGACGGAGCTAACTATGGCTACACCTTC.

The chain couples TRBV21-1 to TRBJ2-2; the table's D call of TRBD1 was not tested on the DNA. TRBV21-1 is deemed a pseudogene. This CDR3 spans 19 amino acids. CDR3 residues: CASSTPRGRGRFNTGELFF. CDR3 nucleotides: TGTGCCAGCAGCACTCCGCGGGGCAGGGGACGTTTTAACACCGGGGAGCTGTTTTTT.